These 21 T cell receptor beta chains came from one sample sequenced in a study of blood T cell repertoires in COVID-19. The repertoire was sequenced with immunoSEQ multiplex PCR; TCRdb's copy has only in-frame clones and lacks some. The data show more than 45,000 clones, 82% seen once. The sequenced sample was peripheral blood. All receptors derive from a woman aged 55-70 years with acute or convalescent COVID-19.

This clone has just one count. The V call is TRBV28, the J call TRBJ2-3, with a tentative D call TRBD1 (6 bases). The CDR3 has 15 residues. Germline CDR1 and CDR2: MDHEN and SYDVKM. Trimming took 3 bases from V and 3 from J, leaving 13 bases between them. CDR3 DNA: TGTGCCAGCAGTTTTATACAGGGCGGGACAGATACGCAGTATTTT. Its translation is CASSFIQGGTDTQYF.

The chain combines TRBV27 with TRBJ2-2, with D possibly matching TRBD1 (6 bases). CDR1 and CDR2 (germline): MNHEY, SMNVEV (reference sequence). The V gene lost 3 bases and the J gene lost 7 bases, with 9 bases spanning the gap. This CDR3 has 13 amino acids. CDR3 in amino acids: CASSLTGVGELFF. CDR3 coding DNA: TGTGCCAGCAGTTTGACAGGCGTCGGGGAGCTGTTTTTT.

The chain couples TRBV4-1 to TRBJ2-7; maybe TRBD1 (6 bases). Trimming took off 5 bases at V and 3 bases at J, with 11 bases between the two ends. The CDR3 has 13 amino acids. Germline CDR1 and CDR2: MGHRA and YSYEKL. The CDR3 nucleotides are TGCGCCAGCAGCGGACAGCGCGGCTACGAGCAGTACTTC. This codes for CASSGQRGYEQYF.

Only a few counts were recorded for this clone. The J gene is TRBJ2-2, the V gene TRBV27; 7 positions agree with TRBD1. This CDR3 spans 12 amino acids. Germline loops: CDR1 MNHEY, CDR2 SMNVEV (reference sequence). V trimming: 3 bases; J trimming: 14 bases; junction bases outside the gene matches: 6. As DNA, the CDR3 is TGTGCCAGCAGTTTTACGGCAGGGGGTCTGTTTTTT. Protein: CASSFTAGGLFF.

The J gene is TRBJ2-1, the V gene TRBV11-2; 12 bases fit TRBD2. CDR1 is SGHAT and CDR2 is FQNNGV in the germline V gene. J gave up 8 bases and V 6 bases, and 5 bases lay outside the gene matches. This CDR3 is built from 14 residues. In DNA form, the CDR3 reads TGTGCCAGCAGGTCTAGCGGGGGGGAGGATGAGCAGTTCTTC. Protein product: CASRSSGGEDEQFF.

About this clone: Other DNA sequences within the sample encode an identical CDR3. The genes are TRBV18 and TRBJ1-1; unclear D gene. The CDR3 is 13 residues long. The germline gives CDR1 KGHSH, CDR2 LQKENI. V lost 1 base, J lost 4 bases, and 7 bases lay in between. The CDR3 reads CASSPREGTEAFF. The CDR3 nucleotides are TGTGCCAGCTCACCACGGGAGGGCACTGAAGCTTTCTTT.

The chain employs TRBV6-5 and TRBJ2-1, with 10 positions matching TRBD1. V shed 0 bases, J shed 7 bases, and the junction held 6 bases outside the gene matches. CDR3 length: 16 residues. Germline V lookup: CDR1 MNHEY, CDR2 SVGAGI. This CDR3 reads CASSYSTGTGENEQFF. The CDR3 region has the DNA TGTGCCAGCAGTTACTCCACCGGGACAGGGGAGAATGAGCAGTTCTTC.

The J gene is TRBJ2-7, the V gene TRBV2; 10 bases are a match to TRBD1. CDR1 SNHLY and CDR2 FYNNEI come from the germline V gene. The CDR3 spans 13 residues. Trimming at V came to 8 bases and at J to 4 bases, leaving 5 bases not matched to a gene. The CDR3 sequence is CASARDRGYEQYF. DNA of the CDR3: TGTGCCAGCGCCCGGGACAGGGGATACGAGCAGTACTTC.

V is TRBV19 and J is TRBJ1-2, with 8 nucleotides matching TRBD1. Germline loops: CDR1 LNHDA, CDR2 SQIVND (reference sequence). Losses at the gene ends were 5 bases for V and 7 bases for J; bases not matched to a gene: 6. The CDR3 extends over 13 amino acids. The CDR3 reads CASSSTGDGGYTF. The CDR3, as DNA: TGTGCCAGTAGTTCGACAGGGGACGGTGGCTACACCTTC.

This sequence joins TRBV7-9 and TRBJ2-3, with a possible D match to TRBD2 (6 bases). CDR1 and CDR2 (germline): SEHNR, FQNEAQ (reference sequence). The CDR3 is made up of 11 amino acids. Trimming removed 5 bases at V and 6 bases at J, with 6 bases between. CDR3 loop: CASSRGDTQYF. CDR3 bases: TGTGCCAGCAGCCGGGGGGATACGCAGTATTTT.

The chain recombines TRBV7-2 with TRBJ2-7; possibly TRBD2 for D (6 bases). This CDR3 has 13 amino acids. The V gene lost 5 bases and the J gene lost 3 bases, with 11 bases spanning the gap. Germline lookup yields CDR1 SGHTA and CDR2 FQGNSA. The CDR3 protein is CASSASGRYEQYF. The CDR3 DNA sequence: TGTGCCAGCAGCGCAAGCGGGCGCTACGAGCAGTACTTC.

To note about this clone: The same CDR3 also results from other DNA sequences found in this sample. The chain uses TRBV6-5 and TRBJ2-7; TRBD1 aligns across 8 bases. Germline-derived CDR1 and CDR2 are MNHEY and SVGAGI. V shed 2 bases and J 3 bases; nucleotides not matched to a gene: 3. The CDR3 consists of 14 residues. CDR3 residues: CASSYDRGDYEQYF. DNA for the CDR3: TGTGCCAGCAGTTACGACAGGGGAGACTACGAGCAGTACTTC.

This clone is large in the sample. The V gene is TRBV7-2, the J gene TRBJ2-1; no firm D call. V was cut by 0 bases and J by 0 bases, with 12 bases left in between. Germline V lookup: CDR1 SGHTA, CDR2 FQGNSA. The length of the CDR3 is 17 residues. CDR3 DNA sequence: TGTGCCAGCAGCTTAGCCCGGTCCACCCTCTCCTACAATGAGCAGTTCTTC. This codes for CASSLARSTLSYNEQFF.

The rearrangement uses TRBV3-1 (or the pseudogene TRBV3-2) and TRBJ2-2; 7 bases are shared with TRBD1. The CDR3 consists of 16 residues. From germline, CDR1 is LGHDT and CDR2 YNNKEL (reference sequence). Trimming at V came to 5 bases and at J to 4 bases, leaving 10 bases not matched to a gene. The CDR3 bases are TGTGCCAGCAGCAAGACAGGGACCTACAGCACCGGGGAGCTGTTTTTT. Its translation: CASSKTGTYSTGELFF.

This clone was found a few times. The chain joins TRBV6-2 or TRBV6-3 to TRBJ2-6, with D hard to call. The CDR3 is made up of 15 amino acids. In germline, CDR1 is MNHEY, CDR2 SVGEGT. V lost 4 bases and J 0 bases, leaving 7 bases between the germline ends. The CDR3 DNA sequence: TGTGCCAGCAGTTCCTTTTCCTCTGGGGCCAACGTCCTGACTTTC. Its protein product is CASSSFSSGANVLTF.

The chain is built from TRBV3-1 (or the pseudogene TRBV3-2) and TRBJ1-2; tentative D call: TRBD1 (5 bases). Germline assignment: CDR1 LGHDT and CDR2 YNNKEL (reference sequence). Trimming took 2 bases from V and 6 from J, leaving 13 bases between them. The CDR3 runs 14 residues. In nucleotides, the CDR3 is TGTGCCAGCAGCCAAATCGGAAAAGGGGATGGCTACACCTTC. Its protein product is CASSQIGKGDGYTF.

About this clone: Other DNA sequences within the sample encode an identical CDR3. V and J are TRBV9 and TRBJ2-3; 9 bases are shared with TRBD2. Trimming cost V 7 bases and J 6 bases; bases outside gene matches: 6. Germline CDR1 and CDR2: SGDLS and YYNGEE. The CDR3 extends over 13 amino acids. CDR3 in amino acids: CASGRGGTDTQYF. The CDR3 DNA is TGTGCCAGCGGGCGGGGGGGAACGGATACGCAGTATTTT.

Remarks on this clone: Other nucleotide sequences from this sample produce the same CDR3. This rearrangement joins TRBV7-8 to TRBJ2-5, with D unclear. V shed 4 bases and J shed 5 bases, with 5 bases lying between them. CDR1 is SGHVS and CDR2 is FQNEAQ in the germline V gene. This CDR3 contains 11 residues. As DNA, the CDR3 is TGTGCCAGCAGCTCGTCGGAGACCCAGTACTTC. Translated: CASSSSETQYF.

This clone was found once. The rearrangement joins TRBV11-2 to TRBJ1-2; D perhaps matches TRBD1 (5 bases). This CDR3 is built from 14 residues. Trimming took 1 base from V and 8 from J, leaving 14 bases between them. Germline loops: CDR1 SGHAT, CDR2 FQNNGV. In DNA, the CDR3 is TGTGCCAGCAGCTTAGCGGGGGTGGGCAGCGGCTACACCTTC. Amino acids: CASSLAGVGSGYTF.

The rearrangement links TRBV5-4 to TRBJ2-6; a possible D gene is TRBD2 (6 bases). Germline V gives CDR1 SGHNT, CDR2 YYREEE (reference sequence). Trimming removed 4 bases at V and 3 bases at J, with 14 bases between. The CDR3 covers 16 residues. The CDR3 is CASSTRGTLGANVLTF. The CDR3 nucleotides read TGTGCCAGCAGCACCCGGGGGACCCTTGGGGCCAACGTCCTGACTTTC.

This chain connects TRBV9 to TRBJ1-2; 9 bases line up with TRBD1. This CDR3 comprises 15 residues. Looked up from germline, CDR1 is SGDLS and CDR2 is YYNGEE. With 4 bases clipped from V and 6 bases from J, the junction kept 10 bases outside the gene matches. CDR3 DNA sequence: TGTGCCAGCAGCACCGGGACAGGGCATAGTGATGGCTACACCTTC. Translation gives CASSTGTGHSDGYTF.